This T cell receptor beta chain was captured by sequencing in a study of blood T cells in healthy people across ages. This clonotype has a handful of counts. The CDR3 runs to 14 residues. V was clipped by 6 bases and J by 5 bases; unmatched bases: 5. The use of a sample-barcoded 5' primer and a J-beta primer mix characterized a second PCR of about 7 to 12 cycles. TCRdb re-analysed the 5' RACE reads in MiXCR, keeping a single row per CDR3 protein. The sample includes 1.5 million to 1.8 million distinct CDR3 sequences, roughly 43% of them seen just once. Donors each provided approximately 9.6 milliliters of peripheral blood.

The source of this sequence is a woman younger than 30 in good health. The rearrangement uses TRBV12-3 or TRBV12-4 and TRBJ1-1; 11 bases are a match to TRBD1. Material for sequencing was blood. Here the CDR3 reads CASSGGQGETEAFF. The CDR3, as DNA: TGTGCCAGCAGCGGGGGACAGGGGGAAACTGAAGCTTTCTTT.